The 9 T cell receptor beta chains listed next were all sequenced from one sample in a study of naive and memory T cell subsets. Four PCR rounds used nested alpha and beta constant region primers plus the SP2 primer. TCRdb fed the 5' RACE reads into MiXCR, producing one record per CDR3 protein. The sample lists tens of thousands of distinct CDR3 sequences; under 8.5% were seen once. An oligonucleotide containing a UMI was ligated to the 3' end of TCR cDNA. Source of these receptors: a male donor in good health.

The chain joins TRBV12-5 to TRBJ2-3; possible D gene TRBD1, 6 bases. The CDR3 loop spans 16 amino acids. The germline CDR1 and CDR2 sequences are LGHNT and FRNRAP. Trimming pared 3 bases from V and 5 bases from J, leaving 18 bases between. This chain's CDR3 is CASGFVPAGVIDTQYF. The DNA for the CDR3 is TGTGCTAGTGGTTTTGTCCCGGCAGGGGTAATAGATACGCAGTATTTT.

At least ten counts were recorded for this clonotype. The chain couples TRBV10-2 to TRBJ2-7; tentative D call: TRBD2 (5 bases). Germline values: CDR1 WSHSY, CDR2 SAAADI. Between the trimmed V and J ends, which lost 3 bases and 3 bases, there was a span of 18 bases. CDR3 length equals 16 residues. CDR3 protein: CASSDAPTRNNYEQYF. CDR3 coding DNA: TGCGCCAGCAGTGACGCCCCCACTAGGAACAACTACGAGCAGTACTTC.

This clonotype has at least ten counts. V gene TRBV10-2 combines with J gene TRBJ2-1; 7 nucleotides agree with TRBD1. Germline CDR1 and CDR2: WSHSY and SAAADI. V was clipped by 3 bases and J by 0 bases; unmatched bases: 2. The CDR3 loop spans 15 amino acids. The CDR3, as DNA: TGCGCCAGCAGTGAACGGGACAGCTCCTACAATGAGCAGTTCTTC. It specifies CASSERDSSYNEQFF.

This clonotype was observed a few times. The CDR3 sequence is CASIEQGEKLFF. The CDR3 nucleotides are TGTGCCAGCATAGAACAGGGGGAAAAACTGTTTTTT. The chain is built from TRBV6-1 and TRBJ1-4; TRBD1 matches at 7 bases. There are 12 residues in the CDR3. Germline values: CDR1 MNHNS, CDR2 SASEGT. Trimming at V came to 7 bases and at J to 8 bases, leaving 4 bases not matched to a gene.

The chain combines TRBV2 with TRBJ2-3; D call uncertain. From germline, CDR1 is SNHLY and CDR2 FYNNEI. With 2 bases removed from V and 3 bases from J, the gap between germline ends came to 6 bases. The CDR3 covers 13 residues. The DNA of the CDR3 is TGTGCCAGCAGTGAAAGGCAGACAGATACGCAGTATTTT. Translated, it gives CASSERQTDTQYF.

The chain joins TRBV7-2 to TRBJ2-3; 10 positions match TRBD2. The CDR3 has 16 residues. V lost 3 bases to trimming and J lost 5 bases; unmatched junction nucleotides: 8. Germline CDR1 and CDR2: SGHTA and FQGNSA. CDR3 DNA sequence: TGTGCCAGCAGCTTTGGAAGCGGGGGGGCGAGAGATACGCAGTATTTT. It specifies CASSFGSGGARDTQYF.

At least ten counts were recorded for this clonotype. The chain recombines TRBV20-1 with TRBJ2-7; unclear D gene. Germline CDR1 reads DFQATT; CDR2 reads SNEGSKA (reference sequence). V shed 1 base and J shed 6 bases, with 13 bases lying between them. The length of the CDR3 is 13 residues. CDR3 sequence: CSARGLSSGEQYF. The CDR3 DNA is TGCAGTGCTAGAGGCCTGTCCTCCGGCGAGCAGTACTTC.

There are many counts of this clonotype. The chain recombines TRBV2 with TRBJ2-2; D is possibly TRBD2 (6 bases). The germline V and J ends were trimmed by 0 bases and 2 bases, with 10 bases remaining between them. Looked up from germline, CDR1 is SNHLY and CDR2 is FYNNEI. This CDR3 is built from 16 residues. CDR3 DNA sequence: TGTGCCAGCAGTGAAGCGGTCGGGGGTAACACCGGGGAGCTGTTTTTT. Its translation is CASSEAVGGNTGELFF. The complete variable domain, with remaining parts taken from reference TRBV2 and TRBJ2-2, reads EPEVTQTPSHQVTQMGQEVILRCVPISNHLYFYWYRQILGQKVEFLVSFYNNEISEKSEIFDDQFSVERPDGSNFTLKIRSTKLEDSAMYFCASSEAVGGNTGELFFGEGSRLTVL.

Ten or more counts support this clonotype. The chain combines TRBV28 with TRBJ2-3; TRBD1 might be the D (6 bases). Trimming cost V 2 bases and J 4 bases, with 16 bases left between them. CDR1 is MDHEN, CDR2 SYDVKM, per germline. The CDR3 loop spans 16 amino acids. The CDR3 nucleotides are TGTGCCAGCAGTTTAGGCAGGGGAGAGGGGCCAGATACGCAGTATTTT. Its translation is CASSLGRGEGPDTQYF. The full variable domain, rest sourced from reference TRBV28 and TRBJ2-3, is DVKVTQSSRYLVKRTGEKVFLECVQDMDHENMFWYRQDPGLGLRLIYFSYDVKMKEKGDIPEGYSVSREKKERFSLILESASTNQTSMYLCASSLGRGEGPDTQYFGPGTRLTVL.